This T cell receptor beta chain originates from a study of PD-1 blockade in classical Hodgkin lymphoma. Findings and limits, study-wide: Newly diagnosed patients had diversity similar to the baseline diversity of complete responders.

Germline trimming cut 6 bases from V and 0 bases from J; bases unmatched to any gene: 10. Germline CDR1 reads ENHRY; CDR2 reads SYGVKD. This CDR3 comprises 16 residues. As to time point: cycle 4 day 1 (C4D1), after 6 weeks of nivolumab. Relapses following autologous stem cell transplantation were seen in all patients, with brentuximab vedotin exposure varying. Repertoires were generated with immunoSEQ multiplex PCR, while TCRdb's copy carries only in-frame clones and drops some. Of 64,000 or so clones detected, about 92% appear once; the ten largest clones hold 6.5% to 9.5%. As for this clone: Its antigen is not identified.

The specimen was peripheral blood mononuclear cells (PBMCs), collected before the fourth cycle of nivolumab. The clonotype originates from a human donor with classical Hodgkin lymphoma. The chain combines TRBV10-3 with TRBJ1-1; TRBD1 matches 7 bases. The DNA for the CDR3 is TGTGCCATCAGAGGGGGCGCTGAGGGGATGAACACTGAAGCTTTCTTT. This encodes CAIRGGAEGMNTEAFF.